The T cell receptor beta chain described here comes from a study of spatial heterogeneity in lung cancer. Study summary: Alpha-chain sequences were consistently detected in smaller numbers than beta-chain sequences. The study observed each unique TCR and UMI combination more than ten times on average in raw reads.

Time point denoted: sample taken at primary tumor resection. The CDR3 length is 16 residues. V lost 5 bases and J lost 0, with 14 bases in between. Germline V gene data show CDR1 as MDHEN and CDR2 as SYDVKM. The study tagged each TCR cDNA molecule with a unique molecular identifier. A single record per CDR3 protein comes from TCRdb applying MiXCR to the 5' RACE reads. The sample lists about 23,000 distinct CDR3 sequences; 4% to 5% were seen once. This clonotype was counted only a few times. Sequences were derived from PBMCs, sampled at surgery. The receptor comes from a male donor with early-stage non-small cell lung cancer. V is TRBV28 and J is TRBJ1-5; D possibly corresponds to TRBD1 (5 bases). This CDR3 is CASSRGRRNSNQPQHF. The CDR3 region has the DNA TGTGCCAGCAGTAGGGGTCGACGGAATAGCAATCAGCCCCAGCATTTT.